These 20 T cell receptor beta chains share one sample of origin, sequenced in a study of control samples from healthy donors and cancer patients. Profiled with immunoSEQ multiplex PCR; TCRdb holds only in-frame clones, not every one. In the table there are 230,000 or so clones, over 90% of which are singletons. Specimen: blood. These receptor sequences come from a man aged 45 to 65 in good health.

This clone was detected once. This chain connects TRBV9 to TRBJ2-3, with a tentative D call TRBD2 (6 bases). The length of the CDR3 is 16 residues. Between the trimmed V and J ends, which lost 4 bases and 3 bases, there was a span of 18 bases. Germline V gives CDR1 SGDLS, CDR2 YYNGEE. For the CDR3, the DNA is TGTGCCAGCAGCACCGACGGGCGGGGTGGAACAGATACGCAGTATTTT. It encodes CASSTDGRGGTDTQYF.

This sequence joins TRBV7-9 and TRBJ1-1; maybe TRBD1 (5 bases). V was pared by 5 bases and J by 3 bases, with 13 bases between. The CDR3 consists of 14 residues. Germline CDR1 and CDR2: SEHNR and FQNEAQ (reference sequence). The CDR3 protein is CASSLSPGDTEAFF. The DNA for the CDR3 is TGTGCCAGCAGCCTTAGTCCGGGGGACACTGAAGCTTTCTTT.

This chain uses TRBV5-6 with TRBJ1-6; TRBD1 aligns across 8 bases. This CDR3 is 16 amino acids long. Germline V gene lookup returns CDR1 SGHDT and CDR2 YYEEEE. J was trimmed by 14 bases and V by 1 base; bases with no gene match: 14. The CDR3 DNA reads as TGTGCCAGCAGCTTGTGGGGGGGACAGGCGACATTAGCCCTCCACTTT. This encodes CASSLWGGQATLALHF.

The J gene is TRBJ1-3, the V gene TRBV7-6; D not certain. The germline V and J ends were trimmed by 1 base and 0 bases, with 7 bases remaining between them. The CDR3 has 15 residues. The germline V gene has CDR1 SGHVS and CDR2 FNYEAQ. This CDR3 reads CASSLGVASGNTIYF. In nucleotides, the CDR3 is TGTGCCAGCAGCTTAGGGGTCGCCTCTGGAAACACCATATATTTT.

The chain employs TRBV10-2 and TRBJ1-2; D is ambiguous. The V end was cut by 1 base, the J end by 0 bases, with 24 bases between. Germline-derived CDR1 and CDR2 are WSHSY and SAAADI. The CDR3 is made up of 20 amino acids. The CDR3 region has the DNA TGCGCCAGCAGTGAGTTATTTATCGGTCCAGGCGGGGTGACTAACTATGGCTACACCTTC. It yields the protein CASSELFIGPGGVTNYGYTF.

This rearrangement joins TRBV4-1 to TRBJ1-1; D possibly corresponds to TRBD1 (5 bases). The CDR3 covers 15 residues. In germline, CDR1 is MGHRA, CDR2 YSYEKL. Trimming removed 4 bases at V and 5 bases at J, with 17 bases between. CDR3 loop: CASSPQVGERTEAFF. For the CDR3, the DNA is TGCGCCAGCAGCCCCCAAGTAGGGGAGAGGACTGAAGCTTTCTTT.

The rearrangement links TRBV9 to TRBJ1-1; unclear D gene. The V end lost 4 bases, the J end lost 5 bases, and 6 bases lay between the germline ends. Per germline, CDR1 SGDLS and CDR2 YYNGEE. CDR3 length equals 11 residues. In DNA form, the CDR3 reads TGTGCCAGCAGCCTTCAGACTGAAGCTTTCTTT. This encodes CASSLQTEAFF.

The chain is built from TRBV3-1 (or the pseudogene TRBV3-2) and TRBJ1-6; D gene uncertain. The germline V gene has CDR1 LGHDT and CDR2 YNNKEL (reference sequence). The CDR3 contains 14 residues. Trimming removed 8 bases at V and 2 bases at J, with 10 bases between. The CDR3 DNA reads TGTGCCAGCGTTGGGAGCACCTATAATTCACCCCTCCACTTT. Its translation is CASVGSTYNSPLHF.

This chain's CDR3 is CASGFHREFSSGANVLTF. CDR3 DNA: TGTGCTAGTGGTTTCCACAGGGAATTCAGCTCTGGGGCCAACGTCCTGACTTTC. This chain connects TRBV12-5 to TRBJ2-6; a weak D match, TRBD1 (6 bases). Trimming took 3 bases from V and 0 from J, leaving 15 bases between them. The CDR3 is made up of 18 amino acids. Germline-derived CDR1 and CDR2 are LGHNT and FRNRAP.

The V and J genes are TRBV5-5 and TRBJ2-6; D remains unclear. The CDR3 totals 14 residues. Trimming stripped 5 bases from V and 4 bases from J, with 10 bases between. The germline CDR1 and CDR2 sequences are SGHKS and YYEKEE (reference sequence). The CDR3 sequence: CASRSLGGANVLTF. Written as DNA, the CDR3 is TGTGCCAGCAGATCCCTGGGAGGGGCCAACGTCCTGACTTTC.

V usage is TRBV19 and J usage is TRBJ1-1; the D is unclear. CDR1 and CDR2 (germline): LNHDA, SQIVND (reference sequence). V lost 2 bases and J 1 base, leaving 8 bases between the germline ends. The CDR3 is 14 residues long. The CDR3 spells CASSISGKNTEAFF. The CDR3 coding sequence is TGTGCCAGTAGTATAAGTGGGAAGAACACTGAAGCTTTCTTT.

The genes are TRBV28 and TRBJ1-5, with TRBD1 identical over 8 bases. Looked up from germline, CDR1 is MDHEN and CDR2 is SYDVKM. CDR3 length: 15 amino acids. Trimming removed 4 bases from V and 7 bases from J; junction bases left unmatched: 9. The CDR3, as DNA: TGTGCCAGCAGTTACTCCGGGACAGGTGAACAGCCCCAGCATTTT. This translates into CASSYSGTGEQPQHF.

The chain joins TRBV28 to TRBJ1-5, with D possibly matching TRBD1 (5 bases). V lost 3 bases to trimming and J lost 3 bases, with 9 bases between them. CDR3 length equals 14 residues. Looked up from germline, CDR1 is MDHEN and CDR2 is SYDVKM. The CDR3 DNA reads as TGTGCCAGCAGTTTCGAAGGGGACAATCAGCCCCAGCATTTT. This gives the protein CASSFEGDNQPQHF.

V is TRBV7-2 and J is TRBJ2-1; 7 bases are shared with TRBD2. This CDR3 contains 18 residues. Germline lookup yields CDR1 SGHTA and CDR2 FQGNSA. Losses at the gene ends were 2 bases for V and 2 bases for J; bases not matched to a gene: 12. CDR3 amino acids: CASSLIGGFSLTYNEQFF. Here the CDR3 DNA reads TGTGCCAGCAGCTTAATCGGGGGGTTTTCCCTAACCTACAATGAGCAGTTCTTC. The whole variable domain, filled in from reference TRBV7-2 and TRBJ2-1, reads GAGVSQSPSNKVTEKGKDVELRCDPISGHTALYWYRQSLGQGLEFLIYFQGNSAPDKSGLPSDRFSAERTGGSVSTLTIQRTQQEDSAVYLCASSLIGGFSLTYNEQFFGPGTRLTVL.

This sequence joins TRBV6-1 and TRBJ2-7, with TRBD1 identical over 11 bases. The CDR3 runs 16 residues. Germline lookup yields CDR1 MNHNS and CDR2 SASEGT. The V segment lost 1 base and the J segment 3 bases; nucleotides outside the gene matches: 5. CDR3 sequence (DNA): TGTGCCAGCAGTGAAGGAGAGGGGACAGGGGGCTACGAGCAGTACTTC. It specifies CASSEGEGTGGYEQYF.

This rearrangement joins TRBV15 to TRBJ1-5, with D unclear. This CDR3 has 16 amino acids. Germline V gene lookup returns CDR1 LNHNV and CDR2 YYDKDF (reference sequence). V was trimmed by 1 base and J by 10 bases, leaving 20 bases between them. CDR3 DNA: TGTGCCACCAGCAGAGGGGGTGCGGTGCCCCCGAGCCCCCAGCATTTT. It codes for CATSRGGAVPPSPQHF.

CDR3 sequence reads: CASSQRRESSGNTIYF. Here the CDR3 DNA reads TGTGCCAGTAGTCAAAGACGTGAAAGCTCTGGAAACACCATATATTTT. The rearrangement links TRBV19 to TRBJ1-3; D unclear. The CDR3 spans 16 residues. Germline CDR1 reads LNHDA; CDR2 reads SQIVND (reference sequence). V lost 5 bases and J lost 0, with 14 bases in between.

The chain links TRBV30 to TRBJ1-5; D might be TRBD1 (5 bases). In germline, CDR1 is GTSNPN, CDR2 SVGIG (reference sequence). The CDR3 consists of 13 residues. The V and J ends lost 2 bases and 7 bases respectively, with 12 bases between them. CDR3 in DNA: TGTGCCTGGAGTCCGGGGCCCCAGCAGCCCCAGCATTTT. This gives the protein CAWSPGPQQPQHF.

This clone was recorded once. The V and J genes are TRBV13 and TRBJ1-1; D is perhaps TRBD1 (6 bases). In germline, CDR1 is PRHDT, CDR2 FYEKMQ (reference sequence). The V and J ends lost 2 bases and 8 bases respectively, with 9 bases between them. The CDR3 loop spans 12 amino acids. The CDR3 DNA reads as TGTGCCAGCAGCTTATTTGGGACAGAAGCTTTCTTT. It is translated as CASSLFGTEAFF.

The chain uses TRBV6-6 and TRBJ2-5; D call uncertain. Looked up from germline, CDR1 is MNHNY and CDR2 is SVGAGI (reference sequence). This CDR3 has 14 amino acids. V lost 2 bases and J lost 5, with 12 bases in between. CDR3 in amino acids: CASSYPTQRETQYF. CDR3 sequence (DNA): TGTGCCAGCAGTTACCCTACCCAACGTGAGACCCAGTACTTC.